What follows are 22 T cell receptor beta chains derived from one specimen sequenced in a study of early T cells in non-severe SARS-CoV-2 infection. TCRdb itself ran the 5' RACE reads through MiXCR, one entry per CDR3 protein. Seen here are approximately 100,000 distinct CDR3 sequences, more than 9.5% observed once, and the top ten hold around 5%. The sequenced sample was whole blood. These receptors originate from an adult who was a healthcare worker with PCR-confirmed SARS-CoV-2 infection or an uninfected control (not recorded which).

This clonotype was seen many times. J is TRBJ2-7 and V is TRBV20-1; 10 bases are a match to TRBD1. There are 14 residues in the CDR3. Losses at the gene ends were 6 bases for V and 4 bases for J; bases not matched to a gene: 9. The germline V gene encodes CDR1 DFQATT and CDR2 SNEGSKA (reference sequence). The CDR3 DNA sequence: TGCAGTGCATCCCTCCGGGACAGGGGTTACGAGCAGTACTTC. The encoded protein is CSASLRDRGYEQYF.

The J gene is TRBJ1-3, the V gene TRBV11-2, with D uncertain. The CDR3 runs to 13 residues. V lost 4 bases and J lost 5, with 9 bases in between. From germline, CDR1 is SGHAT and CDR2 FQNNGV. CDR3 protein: CASSSRSRNTIYF. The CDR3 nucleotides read TGTGCCAGCAGCTCTCGGTCTCGAAACACCATATATTTT. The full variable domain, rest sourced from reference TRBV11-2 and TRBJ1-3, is EAGVAQSPRYKIIEKRQSVAFWCNPISGHATLYWYQQILGQGPKLLIQFQNNGVVDDSQLPKDRFSAERLKGVDSTLKIQPAKLEDSAVYLCASSSRSRNTIYFGEGSWLTVV.

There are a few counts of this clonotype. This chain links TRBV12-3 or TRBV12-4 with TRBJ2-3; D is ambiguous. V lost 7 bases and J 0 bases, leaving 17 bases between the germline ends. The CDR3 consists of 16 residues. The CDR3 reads CASTLRVILSTDTQYF. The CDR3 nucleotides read TGTGCCAGCACCCTACGTGTTATCTTAAGCACAGATACGCAGTATTTT.

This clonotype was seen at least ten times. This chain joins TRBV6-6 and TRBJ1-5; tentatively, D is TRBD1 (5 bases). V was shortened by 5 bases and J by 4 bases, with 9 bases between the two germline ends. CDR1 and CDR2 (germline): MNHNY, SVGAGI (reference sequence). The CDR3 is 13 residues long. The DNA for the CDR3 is TGTGCCAGCAGTGCACCAGGGAATCAGCCCCAGCATTTT. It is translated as CASSAPGNQPQHF.

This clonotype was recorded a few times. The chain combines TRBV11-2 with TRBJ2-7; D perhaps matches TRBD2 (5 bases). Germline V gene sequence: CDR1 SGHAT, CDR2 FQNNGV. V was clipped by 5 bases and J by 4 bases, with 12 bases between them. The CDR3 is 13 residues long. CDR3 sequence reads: CASSLWEQYEQYF. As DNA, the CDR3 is TGTGCCAGCAGCCTATGGGAGCAGTACGAGCAGTACTTC.

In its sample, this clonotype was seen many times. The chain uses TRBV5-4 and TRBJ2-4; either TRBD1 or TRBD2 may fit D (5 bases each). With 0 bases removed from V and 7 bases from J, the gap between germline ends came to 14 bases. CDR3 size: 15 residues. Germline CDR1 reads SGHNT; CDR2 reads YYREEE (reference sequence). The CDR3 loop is CASSLATSGTNIQYF. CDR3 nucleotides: TGTGCCAGCAGCTTGGCCACTAGTGGGACGAACATTCAGTACTTC.

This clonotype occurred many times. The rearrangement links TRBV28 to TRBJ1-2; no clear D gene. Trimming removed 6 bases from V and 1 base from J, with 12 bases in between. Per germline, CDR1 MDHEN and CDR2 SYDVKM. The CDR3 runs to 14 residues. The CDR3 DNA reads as TGTGCCAGCAGCCGCCAGTTCCGTAACTATGGCTACACCTTC. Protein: CASSRQFRNYGYTF.

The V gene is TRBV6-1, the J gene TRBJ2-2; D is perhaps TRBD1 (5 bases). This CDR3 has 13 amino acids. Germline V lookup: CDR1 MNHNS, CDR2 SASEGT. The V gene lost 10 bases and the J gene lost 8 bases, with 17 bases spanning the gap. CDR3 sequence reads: CATRVLNRGELFF. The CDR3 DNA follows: TGTGCCACCAGGGTCCTTAATCGGGGGGAGCTGTTTTTT.

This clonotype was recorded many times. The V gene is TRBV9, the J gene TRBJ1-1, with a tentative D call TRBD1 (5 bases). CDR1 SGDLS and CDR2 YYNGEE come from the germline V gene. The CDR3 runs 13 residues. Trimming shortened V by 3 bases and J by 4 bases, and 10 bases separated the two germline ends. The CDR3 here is CASSATGGTEAFF. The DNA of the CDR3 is TGTGCCAGCAGCGCCACTGGGGGCACTGAAGCTTTCTTT.

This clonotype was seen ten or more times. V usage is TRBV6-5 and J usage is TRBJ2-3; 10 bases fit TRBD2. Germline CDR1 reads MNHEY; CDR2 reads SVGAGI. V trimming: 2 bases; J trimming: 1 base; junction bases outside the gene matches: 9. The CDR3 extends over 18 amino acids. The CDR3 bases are TGTGCCAGCAGTTACCGAAGTAGCGGGGGGTCACGCACAGATACGCAGTATTTT. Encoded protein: CASSYRSSGGSRTDTQYF.

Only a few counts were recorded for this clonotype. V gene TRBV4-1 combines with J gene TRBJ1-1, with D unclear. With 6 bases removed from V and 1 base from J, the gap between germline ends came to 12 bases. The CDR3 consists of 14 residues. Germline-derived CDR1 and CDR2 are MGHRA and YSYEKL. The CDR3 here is CASSRAAENTEAFF. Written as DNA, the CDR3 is TGCGCCAGCAGTCGGGCCGCTGAGAACACTGAAGCTTTCTTT.

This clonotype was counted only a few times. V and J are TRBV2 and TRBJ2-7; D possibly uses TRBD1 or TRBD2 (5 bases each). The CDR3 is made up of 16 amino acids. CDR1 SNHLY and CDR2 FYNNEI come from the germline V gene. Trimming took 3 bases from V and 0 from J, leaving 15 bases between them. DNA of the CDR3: TGTGCCAGCAGTGACCAGGGACGCATCCTCTCCTACGAGCAGTACTTC. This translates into CASSDQGRILSYEQYF.

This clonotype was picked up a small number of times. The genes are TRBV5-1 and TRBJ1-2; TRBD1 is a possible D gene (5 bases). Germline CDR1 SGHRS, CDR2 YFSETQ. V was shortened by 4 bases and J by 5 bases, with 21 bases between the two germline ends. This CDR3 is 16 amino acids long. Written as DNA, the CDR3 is TGCGCCAGCAGCCAGGCGGGTGTACGGGGCCAATATGGCTACACCTTC. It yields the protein CASSQAGVRGQYGYTF.

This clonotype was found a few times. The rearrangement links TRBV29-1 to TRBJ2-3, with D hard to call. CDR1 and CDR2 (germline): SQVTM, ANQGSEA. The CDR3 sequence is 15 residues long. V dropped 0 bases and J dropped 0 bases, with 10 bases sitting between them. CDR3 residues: CSVEELWGSTDTQYF. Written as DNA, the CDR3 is TGCAGCGTTGAAGAGCTTTGGGGAAGCACAGATACGCAGTATTTT.

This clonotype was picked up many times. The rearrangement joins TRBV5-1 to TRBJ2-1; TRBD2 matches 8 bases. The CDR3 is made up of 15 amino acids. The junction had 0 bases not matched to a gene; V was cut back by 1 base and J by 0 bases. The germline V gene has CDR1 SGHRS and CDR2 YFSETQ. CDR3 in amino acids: CASSLREGSYNEQFF. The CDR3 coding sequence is TGCGCCAGCAGCTTGCGGGAGGGCTCCTACAATGAGCAGTTCTTC. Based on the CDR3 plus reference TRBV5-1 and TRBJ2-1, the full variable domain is KAGVTQTPRYLIKTRGQQVTLSCSPISGHRSVSWYQQTPGQGLQFLFEYFSETQRNKGNFPGRFSGRQFSNSRSEMNVSTLELGDSALYLCASSLREGSYNEQFFGPGTRLTVL.

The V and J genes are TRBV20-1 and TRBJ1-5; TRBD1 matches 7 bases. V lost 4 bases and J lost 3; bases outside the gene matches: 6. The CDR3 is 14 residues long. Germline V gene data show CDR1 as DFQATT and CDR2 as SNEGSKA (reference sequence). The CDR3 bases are TGCAGTGCTATACAGGGGACCTACAATCAGCCCCAGCATTTT. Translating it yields CSAIQGTYNQPQHF.

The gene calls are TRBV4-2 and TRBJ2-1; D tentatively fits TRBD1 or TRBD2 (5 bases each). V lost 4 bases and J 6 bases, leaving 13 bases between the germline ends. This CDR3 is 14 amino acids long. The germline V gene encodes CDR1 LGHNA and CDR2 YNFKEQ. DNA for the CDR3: TGTGCCAGCAGCCGAGGGACGGGTTTCAATGAGCAGTTCTTC. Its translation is CASSRGTGFNEQFF.

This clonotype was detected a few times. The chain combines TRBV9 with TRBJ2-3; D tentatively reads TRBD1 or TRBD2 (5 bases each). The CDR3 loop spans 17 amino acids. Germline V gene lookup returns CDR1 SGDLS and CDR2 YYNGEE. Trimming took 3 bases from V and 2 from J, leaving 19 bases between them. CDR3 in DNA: TGTGCCAGCAGCGCCCAGTCGGGGCTAGAAATCACAGATACGCAGTATTTT. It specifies CASSAQSGLEITDTQYF.

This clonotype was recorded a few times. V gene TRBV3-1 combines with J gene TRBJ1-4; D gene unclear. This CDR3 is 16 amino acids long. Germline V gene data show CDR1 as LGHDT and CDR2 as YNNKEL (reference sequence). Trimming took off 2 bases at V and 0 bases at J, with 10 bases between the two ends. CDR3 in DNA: TGTGCCAGCAGCCAACCCTTCGTTGCAACTAATGAAAAACTGTTTTTT. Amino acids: CASSQPFVATNEKLFF.

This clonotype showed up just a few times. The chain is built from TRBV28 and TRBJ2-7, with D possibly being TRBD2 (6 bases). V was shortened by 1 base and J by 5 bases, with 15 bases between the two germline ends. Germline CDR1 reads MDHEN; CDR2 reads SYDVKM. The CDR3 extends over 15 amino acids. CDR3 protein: CASSLLSGGTHEQYF. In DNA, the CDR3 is TGTGCCAGCAGTTTATTAAGCGGAGGGACGCACGAGCAGTACTTC.

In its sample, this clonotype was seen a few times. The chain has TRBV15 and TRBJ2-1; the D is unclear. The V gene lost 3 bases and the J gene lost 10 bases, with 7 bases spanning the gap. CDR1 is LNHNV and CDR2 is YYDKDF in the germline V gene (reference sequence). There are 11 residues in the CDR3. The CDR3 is CATSSQVEQFF. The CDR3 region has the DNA TGTGCCACCAGCAGTCAGGTAGAGCAGTTCTTC.

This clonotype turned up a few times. The CDR3 bases are TGTGCCATCAATACCGTGGGTGAGCAGTTCTTC. This sequence encodes CAINTVGEQFF. The gene calls are TRBV2 and TRBJ2-1; no reliable D call. Germline CDR1 reads SNHLY; CDR2 reads FYNNEI. The CDR3 runs 11 residues. Deletions cut 10 bases from V and 9 bases from J, with 13 bases between.